This TCR beta chain was observed in a study of T cell changes during pregnancy in multiple sclerosis. Method: immunoSEQ multiplex PCR; TCRdb's copy keeps in-frame clones and lacks some. The sample shows 99,000 or so clones, around 93% of them seen only once. Losses at the gene ends were 4 bases for V and 7 bases for J; bases not matched to a gene: 14. Per germline, CDR1 LGHNA and CDR2 YNFKEQ. This CDR3 comprises 16 residues. J is TRBJ1-2 and V is TRBV4-2; 8 bases align to TRBD1. This TCR came from a female donor with multiple sclerosis, enrolled in a pregnancy study. Here the sequenced sample was peripheral blood, taken after pregnancy. The CDR3 bases are TGTGCCAGCAGCCCTCTAGCAGGGGGCGGGGGTGGTGGCTACACCTTC. This codes for CASSPLAGGGGGGYTF.